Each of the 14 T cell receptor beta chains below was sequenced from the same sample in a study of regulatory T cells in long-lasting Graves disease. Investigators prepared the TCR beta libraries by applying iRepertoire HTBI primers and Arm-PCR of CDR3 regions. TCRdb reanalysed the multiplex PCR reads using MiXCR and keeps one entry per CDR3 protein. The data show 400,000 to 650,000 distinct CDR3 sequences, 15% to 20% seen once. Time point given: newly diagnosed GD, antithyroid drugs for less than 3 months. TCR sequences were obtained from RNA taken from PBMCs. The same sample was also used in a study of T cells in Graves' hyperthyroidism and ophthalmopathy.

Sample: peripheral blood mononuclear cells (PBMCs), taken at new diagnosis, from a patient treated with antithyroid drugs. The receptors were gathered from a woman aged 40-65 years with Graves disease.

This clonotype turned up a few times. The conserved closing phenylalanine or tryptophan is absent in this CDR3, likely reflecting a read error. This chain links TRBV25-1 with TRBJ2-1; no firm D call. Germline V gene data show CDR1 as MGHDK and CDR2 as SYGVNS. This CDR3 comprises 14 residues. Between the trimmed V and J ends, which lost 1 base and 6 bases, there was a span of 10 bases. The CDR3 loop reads CASSELRPFNEQFS. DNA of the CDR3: TGTGCCAGCAGTGAATTAAGGCCTTTCAATGAGCAGTTCTCC.

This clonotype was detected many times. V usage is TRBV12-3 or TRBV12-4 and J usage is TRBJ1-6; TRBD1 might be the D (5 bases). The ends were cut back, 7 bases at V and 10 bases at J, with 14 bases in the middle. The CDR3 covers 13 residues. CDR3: CASTRVEGSPLHF. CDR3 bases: TGTGCCAGCACGAGGGTTGAGGGGTCACCCCTCCACTTT.

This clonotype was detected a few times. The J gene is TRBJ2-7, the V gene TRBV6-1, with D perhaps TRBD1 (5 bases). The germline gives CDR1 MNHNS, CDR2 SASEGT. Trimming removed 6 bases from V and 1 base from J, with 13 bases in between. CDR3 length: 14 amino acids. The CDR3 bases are TGTGCCAGCAGAGCACAGGCCCCATCCTACGAGCAGTACTTC. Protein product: CASRAQAPSYEQYF.

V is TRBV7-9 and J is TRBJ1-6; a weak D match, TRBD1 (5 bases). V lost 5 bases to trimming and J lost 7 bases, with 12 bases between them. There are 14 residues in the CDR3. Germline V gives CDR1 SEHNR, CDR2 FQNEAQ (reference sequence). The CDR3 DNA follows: TGTGCCAGCAGCCAGACAGCCTCCAATTCACCCCTCCACTTT. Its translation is CASSQTASNSPLHF.

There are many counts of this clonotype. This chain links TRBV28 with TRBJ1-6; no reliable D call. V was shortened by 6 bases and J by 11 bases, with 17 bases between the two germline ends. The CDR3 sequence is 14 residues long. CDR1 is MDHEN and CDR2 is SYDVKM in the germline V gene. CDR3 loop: CASSSPSSGAPLHF. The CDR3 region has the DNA TGTGCCAGCAGCTCTCCCAGTAGTGGGGCACCCCTCCACTTT.

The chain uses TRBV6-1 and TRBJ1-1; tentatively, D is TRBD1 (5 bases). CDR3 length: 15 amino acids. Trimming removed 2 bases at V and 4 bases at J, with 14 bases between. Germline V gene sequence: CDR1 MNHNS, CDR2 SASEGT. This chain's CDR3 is CASSEYPGGTTEAFF. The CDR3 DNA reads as TGTGCCAGCAGTGAATATCCGGGGGGGACCACTGAAGCTTTCTTT.

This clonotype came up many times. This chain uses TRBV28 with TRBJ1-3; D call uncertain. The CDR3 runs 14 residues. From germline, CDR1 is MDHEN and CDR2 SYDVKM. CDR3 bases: TGTGCTACGCTGTCGAGGCTCTCTGGAAACACCATATATTTT. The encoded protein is CATLSRLSGNTIYF. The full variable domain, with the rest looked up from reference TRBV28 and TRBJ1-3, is DVKVTQSSRYLVKRTGEKVFLECVQDMDHENMFWYRQDPGLGLRLIYFSYDVKMKEKGDIPEGYSVSREKKERFSLILESASTNQTSMYLCATLSRLSGNTIYFGEGSWLTVV.

The DNA of the CDR3 is TGTGCCAGCAGTAAAGAGGGGAGACAGGATTATGGCTACACCTTC. It specifies CASSKEGRQDYGYTF. The V and J genes are TRBV25-1 and TRBJ1-2, with D maybe TRBD1 (6 bases). CDR1 MGHDK and CDR2 SYGVNS come from the germline V gene. This CDR3 is 15 amino acids long. The V end lost 5 bases, the J end lost 5 bases, and 18 bases lay between the germline ends.

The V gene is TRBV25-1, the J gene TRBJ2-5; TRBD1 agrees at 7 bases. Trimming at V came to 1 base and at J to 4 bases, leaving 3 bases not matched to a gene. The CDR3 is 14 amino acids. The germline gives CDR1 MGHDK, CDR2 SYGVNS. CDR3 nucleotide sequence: TGTGCCAGCAGTGAATCGAGGGGGCCAGAGACCCAGTACTTC. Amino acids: CASSESRGPETQYF.

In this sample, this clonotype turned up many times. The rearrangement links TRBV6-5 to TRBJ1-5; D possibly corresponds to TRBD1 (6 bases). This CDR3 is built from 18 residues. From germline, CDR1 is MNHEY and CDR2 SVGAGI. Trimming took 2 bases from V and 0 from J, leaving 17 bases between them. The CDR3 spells CASSYEDGTWDSNQPQHF. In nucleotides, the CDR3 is TGTGCCAGCAGTTACGAAGACGGGACATGGGATAGCAATCAGCCCCAGCATTTT.

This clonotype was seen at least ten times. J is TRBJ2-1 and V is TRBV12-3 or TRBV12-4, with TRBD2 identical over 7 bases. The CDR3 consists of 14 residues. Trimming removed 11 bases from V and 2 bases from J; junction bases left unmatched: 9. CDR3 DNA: TGTGCCGGGGGGAGCGGGGCTGCCTACAATGAGCAGTTCTTC. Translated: CAGGSGAAYNEQFF.

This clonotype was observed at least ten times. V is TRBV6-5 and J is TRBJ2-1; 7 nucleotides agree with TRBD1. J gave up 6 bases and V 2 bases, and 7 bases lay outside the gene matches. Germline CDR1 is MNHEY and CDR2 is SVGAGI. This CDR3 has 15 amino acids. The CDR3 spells CASSYGPPGGNEQFF. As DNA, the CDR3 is TGTGCCAGCAGTTACGGGCCCCCAGGGGGCAATGAGCAGTTCTTC.

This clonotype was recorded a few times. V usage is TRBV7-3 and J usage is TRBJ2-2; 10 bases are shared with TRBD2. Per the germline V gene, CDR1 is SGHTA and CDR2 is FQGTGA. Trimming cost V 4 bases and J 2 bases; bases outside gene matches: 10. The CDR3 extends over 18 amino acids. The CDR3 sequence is CASSSRPSGGLNTGELFF. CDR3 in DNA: TGTGCCAGCAGCTCAAGGCCTAGCGGGGGCCTAAACACCGGGGAGCTGTTTTTT.

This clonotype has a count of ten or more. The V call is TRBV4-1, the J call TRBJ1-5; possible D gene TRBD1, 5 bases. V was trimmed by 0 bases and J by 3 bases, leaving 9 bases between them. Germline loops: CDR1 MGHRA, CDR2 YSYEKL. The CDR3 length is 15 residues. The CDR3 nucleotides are TGCGCCAGCAGCCAAGAACCAGGGATCAATCAGCCCCAGCATTTT. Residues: CASSQEPGINQPQHF.